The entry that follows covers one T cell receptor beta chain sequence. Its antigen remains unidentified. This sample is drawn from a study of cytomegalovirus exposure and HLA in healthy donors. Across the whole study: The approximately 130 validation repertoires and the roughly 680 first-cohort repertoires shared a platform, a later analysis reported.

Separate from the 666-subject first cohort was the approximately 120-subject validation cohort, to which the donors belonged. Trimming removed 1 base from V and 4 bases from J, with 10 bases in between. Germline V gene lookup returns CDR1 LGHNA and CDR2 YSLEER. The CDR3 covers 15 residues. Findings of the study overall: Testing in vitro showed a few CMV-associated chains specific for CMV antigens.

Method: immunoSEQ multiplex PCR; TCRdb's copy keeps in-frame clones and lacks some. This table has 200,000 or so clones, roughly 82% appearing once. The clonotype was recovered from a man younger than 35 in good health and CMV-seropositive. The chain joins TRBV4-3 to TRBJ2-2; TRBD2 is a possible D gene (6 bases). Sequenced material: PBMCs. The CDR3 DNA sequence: TGCGCCAGCAGCCAAGGGGAGGAAGGCACCGGGGAGCTGTTTTTT. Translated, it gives CASSQGEEGTGELFF.